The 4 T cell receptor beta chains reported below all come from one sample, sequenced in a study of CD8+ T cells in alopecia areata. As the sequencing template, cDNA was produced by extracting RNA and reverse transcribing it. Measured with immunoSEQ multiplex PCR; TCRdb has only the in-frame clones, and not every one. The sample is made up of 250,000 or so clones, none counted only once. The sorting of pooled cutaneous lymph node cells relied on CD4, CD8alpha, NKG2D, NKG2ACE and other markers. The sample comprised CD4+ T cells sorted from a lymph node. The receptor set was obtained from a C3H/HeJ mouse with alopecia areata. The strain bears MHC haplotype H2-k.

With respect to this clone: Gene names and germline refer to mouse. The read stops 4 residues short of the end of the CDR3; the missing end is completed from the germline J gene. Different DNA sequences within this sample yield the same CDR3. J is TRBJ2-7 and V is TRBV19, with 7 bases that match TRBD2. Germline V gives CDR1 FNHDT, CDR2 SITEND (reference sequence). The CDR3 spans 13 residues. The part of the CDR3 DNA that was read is TGTGCCAGCAGTATCCCTGGGGGATAT. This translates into CASSIPGGY. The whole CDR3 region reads CASSIPGGYEQYF.

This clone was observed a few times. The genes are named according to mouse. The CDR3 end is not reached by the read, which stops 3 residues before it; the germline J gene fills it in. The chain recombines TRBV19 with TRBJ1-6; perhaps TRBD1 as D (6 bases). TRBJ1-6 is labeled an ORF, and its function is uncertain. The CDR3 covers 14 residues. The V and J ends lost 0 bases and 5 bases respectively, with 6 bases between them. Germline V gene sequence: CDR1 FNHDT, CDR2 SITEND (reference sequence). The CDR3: CASSIGTDNSPLYF. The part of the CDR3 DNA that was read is TGTGCCAGCAGTATAGGGACAGATAATTCGCCC.

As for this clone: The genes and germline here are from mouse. The CDR3 sequence: CASSPTGPNQDTQYF. The CDR3 bases that were read are TGTGCCAGCAGCCCGACAGGGCCTAACCAAGAC. The gene calls are TRBV14 and TRBJ2-5, with 7 bases that match TRBD1. Read sequence stops 4 residues before the CDR3 end, and the germline J gene provides the missing end. From germline, CDR1 is SGHDT and CDR2 FRDEAV. CDR3 length equals 15 residues. V dropped 5 bases and J dropped 0; count of bases not matched to a gene: 6. The whole variable domain, remainder taken from reference TRBV14 and TRBJ2-5, is EAGVTQSPRYAVLQEGQAVSFWCDPISGHDTLYWYQQPRDQGPQLLVYFRDEAVIDNSQLPSDRFSAVRPKGTNSTLKIQSAKQGDTATYLCASSPTGPNQDTQYFGPGTRLLVL.

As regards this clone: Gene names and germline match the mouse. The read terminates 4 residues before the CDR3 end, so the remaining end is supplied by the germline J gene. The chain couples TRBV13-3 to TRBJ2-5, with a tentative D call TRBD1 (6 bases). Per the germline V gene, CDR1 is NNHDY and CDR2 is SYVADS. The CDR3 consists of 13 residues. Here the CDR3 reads CASSHREEDTQYF. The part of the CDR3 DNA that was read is TGTGCCAGCAGTCACAGGGAAGAAGAC.